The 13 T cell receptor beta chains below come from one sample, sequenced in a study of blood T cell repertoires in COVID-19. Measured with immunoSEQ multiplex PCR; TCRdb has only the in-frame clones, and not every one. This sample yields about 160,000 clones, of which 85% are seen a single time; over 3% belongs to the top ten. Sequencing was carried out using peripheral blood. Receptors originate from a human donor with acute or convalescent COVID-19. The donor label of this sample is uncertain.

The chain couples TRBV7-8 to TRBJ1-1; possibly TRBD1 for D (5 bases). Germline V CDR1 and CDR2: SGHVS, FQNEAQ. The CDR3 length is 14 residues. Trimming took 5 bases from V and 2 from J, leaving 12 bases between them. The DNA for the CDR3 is TGTGCCAGCAGCCCCTTGGGGGGAAACACTGAAGCTTTCTTT. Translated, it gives CASSPLGGNTEAFF.

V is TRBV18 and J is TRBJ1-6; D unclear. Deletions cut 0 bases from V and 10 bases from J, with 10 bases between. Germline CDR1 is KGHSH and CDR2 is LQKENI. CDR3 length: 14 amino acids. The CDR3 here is CASSPPKGGSPLHF. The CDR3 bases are TGTGCCAGCTCACCACCGAAGGGAGGGTCACCCCTCCACTTT.

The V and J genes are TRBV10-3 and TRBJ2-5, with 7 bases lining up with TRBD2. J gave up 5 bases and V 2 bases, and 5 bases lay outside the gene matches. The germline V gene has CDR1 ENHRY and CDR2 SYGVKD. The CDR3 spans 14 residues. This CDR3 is CAISEEGRGETQYF. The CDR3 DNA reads TGTGCCATCAGTGAGGAAGGGCGGGGGGAGACCCAGTACTTC.

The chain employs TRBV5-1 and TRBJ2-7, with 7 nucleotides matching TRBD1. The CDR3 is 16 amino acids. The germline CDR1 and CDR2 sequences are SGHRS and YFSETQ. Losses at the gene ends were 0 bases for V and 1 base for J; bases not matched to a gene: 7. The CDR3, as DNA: TGCGCCAGCAGCTTGGCCGGGGACAGAGAATCCTACGAGCAGTACTTC. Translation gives CASSLAGDRESYEQYF.

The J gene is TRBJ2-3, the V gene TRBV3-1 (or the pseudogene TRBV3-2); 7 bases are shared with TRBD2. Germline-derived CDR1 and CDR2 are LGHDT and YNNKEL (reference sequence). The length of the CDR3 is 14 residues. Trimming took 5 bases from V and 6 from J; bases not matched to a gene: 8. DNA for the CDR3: TGTGCCAGCAGCGAAACGAGTAGCGGGGATACGCAGTATTTT. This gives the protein CASSETSSGDTQYF.

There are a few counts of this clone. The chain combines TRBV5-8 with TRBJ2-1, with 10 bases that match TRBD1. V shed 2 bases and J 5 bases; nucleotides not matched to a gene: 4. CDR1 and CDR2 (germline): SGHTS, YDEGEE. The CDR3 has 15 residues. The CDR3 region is CASSFRQGAHNEQFF. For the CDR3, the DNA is TGTGCCAGCAGCTTTCGACAGGGGGCACACAATGAGCAGTTCTTC.

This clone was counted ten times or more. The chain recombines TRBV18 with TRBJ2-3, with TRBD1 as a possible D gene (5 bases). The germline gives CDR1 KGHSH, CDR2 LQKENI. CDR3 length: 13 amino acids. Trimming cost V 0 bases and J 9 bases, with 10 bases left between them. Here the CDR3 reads CASSPPSRATQYF. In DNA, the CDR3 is TGTGCCAGCTCACCACCTAGCAGGGCGACGCAGTATTTT.

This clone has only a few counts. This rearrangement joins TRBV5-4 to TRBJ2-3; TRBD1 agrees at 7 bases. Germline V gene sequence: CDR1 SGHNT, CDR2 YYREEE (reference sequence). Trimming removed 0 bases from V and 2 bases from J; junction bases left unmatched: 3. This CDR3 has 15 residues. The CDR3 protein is CASSLDRGHTDTQYF. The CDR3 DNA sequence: TGTGCCAGCAGCTTGGATAGGGGGCACACAGATACGCAGTATTTT.

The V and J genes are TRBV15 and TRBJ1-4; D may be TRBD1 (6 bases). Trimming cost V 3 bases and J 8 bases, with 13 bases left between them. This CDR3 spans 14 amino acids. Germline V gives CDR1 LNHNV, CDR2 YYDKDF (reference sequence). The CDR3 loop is CATSSRGAGEKLFF. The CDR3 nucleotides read TGTGCCACCAGCAGCAGGGGTGCTGGAGAAAAACTGTTTTTT.

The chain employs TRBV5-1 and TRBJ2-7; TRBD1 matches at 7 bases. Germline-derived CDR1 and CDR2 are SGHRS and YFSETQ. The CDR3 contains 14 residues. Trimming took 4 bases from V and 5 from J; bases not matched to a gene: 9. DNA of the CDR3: TGCGCCAGCAGCCGGGACACAGGGGTGGACGAGCAGTACTTC. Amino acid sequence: CASSRDTGVDEQYF.

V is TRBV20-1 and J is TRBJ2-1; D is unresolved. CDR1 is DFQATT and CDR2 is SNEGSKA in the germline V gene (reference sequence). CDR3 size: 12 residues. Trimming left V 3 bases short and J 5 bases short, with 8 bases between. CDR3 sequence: CSASRSHNEQFF. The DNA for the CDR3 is TGCAGTGCTAGTCGGAGCCACAATGAGCAGTTCTTC.

The CDR3 DNA sequence: TGTGCCAGCAGTTCCAATCAGTGGACTGAAGCTTTCTTT. Amino acids: CASSSNQWTEAFF. This rearrangement joins TRBV12-3 or TRBV12-4 to TRBJ1-1; D uncertain. There are 13 residues in the CDR3. V was cut by 4 bases and J by 5 bases, with 11 bases left in between.

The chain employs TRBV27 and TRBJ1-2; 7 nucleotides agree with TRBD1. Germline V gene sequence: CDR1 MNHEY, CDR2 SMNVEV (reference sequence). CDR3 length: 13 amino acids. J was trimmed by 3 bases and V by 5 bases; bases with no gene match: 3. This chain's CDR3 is CASSPTGDYGYTF. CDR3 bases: TGTGCCAGCAGTCCTACAGGGGACTATGGCTACACCTTC.